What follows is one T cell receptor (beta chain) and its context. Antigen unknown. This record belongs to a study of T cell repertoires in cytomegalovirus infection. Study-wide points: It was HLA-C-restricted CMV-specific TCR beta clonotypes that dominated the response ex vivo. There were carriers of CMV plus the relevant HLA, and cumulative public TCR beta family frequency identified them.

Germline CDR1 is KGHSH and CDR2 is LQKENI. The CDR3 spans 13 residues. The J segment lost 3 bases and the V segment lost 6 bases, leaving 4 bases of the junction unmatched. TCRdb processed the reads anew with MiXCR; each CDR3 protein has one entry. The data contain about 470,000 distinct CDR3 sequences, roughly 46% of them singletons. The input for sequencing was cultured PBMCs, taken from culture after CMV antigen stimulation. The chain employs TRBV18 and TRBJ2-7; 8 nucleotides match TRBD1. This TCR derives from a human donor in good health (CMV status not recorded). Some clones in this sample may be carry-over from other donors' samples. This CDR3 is CASSGDRHYEQYF. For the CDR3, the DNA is TGTGCCAGCTCGGGGGACAGGCACTACGAGCAGTACTTC.